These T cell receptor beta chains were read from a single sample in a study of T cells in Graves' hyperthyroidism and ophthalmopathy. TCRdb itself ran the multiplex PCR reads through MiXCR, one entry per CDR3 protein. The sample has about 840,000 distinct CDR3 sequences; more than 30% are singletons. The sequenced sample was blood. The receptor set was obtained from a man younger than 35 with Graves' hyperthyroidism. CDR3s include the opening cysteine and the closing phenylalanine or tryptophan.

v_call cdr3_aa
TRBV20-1 CSASGTGTAYEQYF
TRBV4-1 CASSPNGANQPQHF
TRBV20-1 CSAVDRGGNQPQHF
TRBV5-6 CASRPRGTPGANVLTF
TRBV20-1 CSVQRTGSKSEQYF
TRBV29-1 CSTSGTATEAFF
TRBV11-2 CASTLDGTSSSYEQYF
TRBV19 CASSMQTGSSYNSPLHF
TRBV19 CASNSPPDRGPNSPLHF
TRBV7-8 CASSLGDRVRQPQHF
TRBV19 CASRAEGTKQYF
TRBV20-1 CSASKAGEPPEQYF
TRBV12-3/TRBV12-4 CASSLYGTIYF
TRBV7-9 CASSPDNSNQPQHF
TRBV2 CASSPGGARSEQYF
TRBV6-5 CASSYSSTEAFF
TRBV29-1 CSVEAHYGGRAKGELFF
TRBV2 CASRGQGRNEQYF
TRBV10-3 CAISDSGTATYEQYF
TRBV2 CASSERGSQYEQYF
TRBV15 CATSRGKGMNTGELFF
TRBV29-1 CSWPDREIYGYTF
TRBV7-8 CASSSGGYETQYF
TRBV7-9 CASSSIAAEQYF
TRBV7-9 CASSGREVGYTEAFF
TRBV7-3 CASSLPGTGELFF
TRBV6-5 CASSYGGAGNQPQHF
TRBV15 CATSGTAWNEAFF
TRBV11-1 CASSLGAYNQPQHF
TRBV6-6 CASRSTDGNTEAFF
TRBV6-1 CASSEGGTGAETQYF
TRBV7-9 CASSFPLRHVPGELFF
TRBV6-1 CASSDRQETQYF
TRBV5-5 CASSLAGRGHEQYF
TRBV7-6 CASSRGLQGFRSF
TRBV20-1 CSAMGLAGSYEQYF
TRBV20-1 CSASSGTGLGYEQYF
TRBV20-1 CSANRGGRGGEQYF
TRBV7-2 CASSKQGALPYEQYF